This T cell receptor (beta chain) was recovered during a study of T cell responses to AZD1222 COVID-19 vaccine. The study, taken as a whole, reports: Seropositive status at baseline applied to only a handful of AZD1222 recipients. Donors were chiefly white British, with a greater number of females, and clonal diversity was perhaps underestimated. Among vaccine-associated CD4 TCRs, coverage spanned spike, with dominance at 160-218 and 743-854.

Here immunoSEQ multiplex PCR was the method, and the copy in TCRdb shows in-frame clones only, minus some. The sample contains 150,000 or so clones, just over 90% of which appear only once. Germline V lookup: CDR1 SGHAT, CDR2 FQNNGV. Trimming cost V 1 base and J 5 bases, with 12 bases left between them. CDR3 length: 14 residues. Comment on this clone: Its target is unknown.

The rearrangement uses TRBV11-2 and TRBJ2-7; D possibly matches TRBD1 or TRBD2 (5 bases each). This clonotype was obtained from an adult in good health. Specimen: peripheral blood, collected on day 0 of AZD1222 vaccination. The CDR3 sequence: CASSLVGAVNEQYF. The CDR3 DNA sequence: TGTGCCAGCAGCTTAGTCGGGGCTGTCAACGAGCAGTACTTC.